The T cell receptor beta chain under discussion was sequenced for a study of blood T cell repertoires in COVID-19. Profiled with immunoSEQ multiplex PCR; TCRdb holds only in-frame clones, not every one. In the table there are about 150,000 clones, about 79% of which are singletons. CDR3 size: 15 residues. Germline loops: CDR1 LGHDT, CDR2 YNNKEL (reference sequence). J was trimmed by 6 bases and V by 5 bases; bases with no gene match: 7. This TCR was recovered from a woman aged 55-70 years with acute or convalescent COVID-19. The sequenced sample consisted of peripheral blood. V gene TRBV3-1 (or the pseudogene TRBV3-2) combines with J gene TRBJ1-6; 7 nucleotides line up with TRBD1. This CDR3 reads CASSVRQGRNSPLHF. The CDR3 nucleotides are TGTGCCAGCAGCGTTCGACAGGGCCGTAATTCACCCCTCCACTTT.